This T cell receptor (beta chain) appears in the sequencing data of a study of CD8 T cells in ankylosing spondylitis. Whole-study results and caveats: Blood of patients with ankylosing spondylitis appeared to be characterized by a TCR beta motif of several highly homologous variants. There was reportedly significant enrichment of clones that were disease-linked in matched ankylosing spondylitis synovial fluid. Disease-associated clones were CD8+ and fairly uncommon in peripheral blood.

Quantitative 5'-RACE with molecular barcodes produced the TCR beta libraries. TCRdb independently ran MiXCR on the 5' RACE reads; one entry per CDR3 protein. The data hold over 400,000 distinct CDR3 sequences, with roughly 27% observed a single time. As for this clonotype: Its antigen is not known.

The sequenced sample was blood, either unsorted or a sorted T cell fraction (not recorded which). This TCR was recovered from a male donor with ankylosing spondylitis.

The CDR3, as DNA: TGTGCCAGCAGCTTAGCCGGGGGAAAGAACACTGAAGCTTTCTTT. As protein: CASSLAGGKNTEAFF. V gene TRBV7-6 combines with J gene TRBJ1-1; TRBD1 is a possible D gene (5 bases). CDR1 is SGHVS, CDR2 FNYEAQ, per germline. The CDR3 covers 15 residues. The V end was cut by 0 bases, the J end by 1 base, with 9 bases between. The variable domain in full, with the rest retrieved from reference TRBV7-6 and TRBJ1-1, is GAGVSQSPRYKVTKRGQDVALRCDPISGHVSLYWYRQALGQGPEFLTYFNYEAQQDKSGLPNDRFSAERPEGSISTLTIQRTEQRDSAMYRCASSLAGGKNTEAFFGQGTRLTVV.